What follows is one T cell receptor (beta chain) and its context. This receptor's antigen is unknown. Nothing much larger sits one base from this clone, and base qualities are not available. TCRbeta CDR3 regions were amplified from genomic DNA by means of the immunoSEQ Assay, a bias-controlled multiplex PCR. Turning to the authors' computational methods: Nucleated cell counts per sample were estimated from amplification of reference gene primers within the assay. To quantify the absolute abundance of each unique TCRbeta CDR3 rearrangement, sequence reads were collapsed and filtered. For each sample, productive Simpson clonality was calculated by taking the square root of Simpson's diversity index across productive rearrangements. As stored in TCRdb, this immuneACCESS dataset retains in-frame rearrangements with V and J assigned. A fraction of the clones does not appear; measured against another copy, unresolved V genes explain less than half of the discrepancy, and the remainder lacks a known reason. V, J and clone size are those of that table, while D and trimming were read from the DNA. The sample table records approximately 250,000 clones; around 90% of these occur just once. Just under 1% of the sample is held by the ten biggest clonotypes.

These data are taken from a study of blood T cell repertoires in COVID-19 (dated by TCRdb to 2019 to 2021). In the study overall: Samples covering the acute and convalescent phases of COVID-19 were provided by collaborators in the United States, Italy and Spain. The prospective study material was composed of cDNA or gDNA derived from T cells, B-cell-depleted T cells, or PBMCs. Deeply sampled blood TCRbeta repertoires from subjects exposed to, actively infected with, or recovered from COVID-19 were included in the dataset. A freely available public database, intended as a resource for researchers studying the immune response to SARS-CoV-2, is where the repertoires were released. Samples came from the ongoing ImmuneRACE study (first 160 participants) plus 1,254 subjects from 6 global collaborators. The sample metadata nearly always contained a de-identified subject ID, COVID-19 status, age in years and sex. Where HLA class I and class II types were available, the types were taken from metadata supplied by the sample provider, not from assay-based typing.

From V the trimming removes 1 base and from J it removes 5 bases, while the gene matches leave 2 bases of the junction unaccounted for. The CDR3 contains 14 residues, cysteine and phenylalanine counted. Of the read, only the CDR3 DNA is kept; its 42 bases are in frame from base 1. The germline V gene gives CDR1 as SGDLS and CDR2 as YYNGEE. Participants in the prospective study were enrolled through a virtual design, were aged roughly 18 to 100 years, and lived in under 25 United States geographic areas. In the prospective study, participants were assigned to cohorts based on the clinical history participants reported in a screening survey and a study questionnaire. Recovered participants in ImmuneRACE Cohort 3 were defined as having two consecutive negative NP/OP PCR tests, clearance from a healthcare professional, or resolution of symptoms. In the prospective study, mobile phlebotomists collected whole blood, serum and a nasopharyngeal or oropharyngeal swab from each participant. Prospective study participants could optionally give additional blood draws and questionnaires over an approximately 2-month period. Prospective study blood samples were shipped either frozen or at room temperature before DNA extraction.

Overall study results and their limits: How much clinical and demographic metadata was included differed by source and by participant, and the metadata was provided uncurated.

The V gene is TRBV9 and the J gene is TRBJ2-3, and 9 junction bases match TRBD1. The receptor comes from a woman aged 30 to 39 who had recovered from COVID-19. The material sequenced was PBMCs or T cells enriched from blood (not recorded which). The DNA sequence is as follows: TGTGCCAGCAGCGTATGGACAGGGGAAGATACGCAGTATTTT. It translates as CASSVWTGEDTQYF.